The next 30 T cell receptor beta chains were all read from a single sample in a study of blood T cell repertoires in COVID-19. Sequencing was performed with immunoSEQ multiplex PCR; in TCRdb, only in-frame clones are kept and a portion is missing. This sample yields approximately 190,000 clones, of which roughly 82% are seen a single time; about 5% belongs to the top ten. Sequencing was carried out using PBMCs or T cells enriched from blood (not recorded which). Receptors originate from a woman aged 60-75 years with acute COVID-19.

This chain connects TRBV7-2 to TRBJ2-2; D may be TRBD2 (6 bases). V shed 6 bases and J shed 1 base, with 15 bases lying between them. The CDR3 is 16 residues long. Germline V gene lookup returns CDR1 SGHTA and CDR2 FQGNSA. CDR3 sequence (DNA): TGTGCCAGCAGGAACGCGGGGCGTATGAACACCGGGGAGCTGTTTTTT. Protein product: CASRNAGRMNTGELFF.

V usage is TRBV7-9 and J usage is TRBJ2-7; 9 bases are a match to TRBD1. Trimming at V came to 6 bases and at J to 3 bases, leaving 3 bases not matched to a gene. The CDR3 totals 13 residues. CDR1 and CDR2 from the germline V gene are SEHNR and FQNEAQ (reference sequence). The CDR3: CASSPDRGYEQYV. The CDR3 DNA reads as TGTGCCAGCAGTCCGGACAGGGGCTACGAGCAGTACGTC.

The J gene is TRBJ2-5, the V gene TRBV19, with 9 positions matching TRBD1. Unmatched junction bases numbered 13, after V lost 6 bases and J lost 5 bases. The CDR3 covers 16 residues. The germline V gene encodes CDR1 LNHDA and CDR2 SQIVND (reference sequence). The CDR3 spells CASSRQGDEVAETQYF. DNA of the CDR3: TGTGCCAGTAGCCGACAGGGGGACGAAGTTGCGGAGACCCAGTACTTC.

In DNA form, the CDR3 reads TGTGCCAGCAGCAAAAAACCGACAGGGACCACTGAAGCTTTCTTT. Translation gives CASSKKPTGTTEAFF. The chain is built from TRBV3-1 (or the pseudogene TRBV3-2) and TRBJ1-1; 7 nucleotides match TRBD1. The CDR3 length is 15 residues. The V and J ends lost 5 bases and 4 bases, in that order; junction bases with no gene match: 10. The germline V gene encodes CDR1 LGHDT and CDR2 YNNKEL (reference sequence).

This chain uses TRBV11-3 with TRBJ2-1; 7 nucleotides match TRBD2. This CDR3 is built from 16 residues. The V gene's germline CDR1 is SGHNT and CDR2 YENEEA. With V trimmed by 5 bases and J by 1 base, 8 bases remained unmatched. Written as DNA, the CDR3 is TGTGCCAGCAGCCCCGGGGAGGGCCGGTCCTACAATGAGCAGTTCTTC. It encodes CASSPGEGRSYNEQFF.

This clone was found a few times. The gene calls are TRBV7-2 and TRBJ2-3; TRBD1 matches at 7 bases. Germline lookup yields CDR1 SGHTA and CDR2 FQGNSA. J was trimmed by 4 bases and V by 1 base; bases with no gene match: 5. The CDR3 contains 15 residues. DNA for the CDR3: TGTGCCAGCAGCTTAGGAGGACAGGACGCAGATACGCAGTATTTT. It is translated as CASSLGGQDADTQYF.

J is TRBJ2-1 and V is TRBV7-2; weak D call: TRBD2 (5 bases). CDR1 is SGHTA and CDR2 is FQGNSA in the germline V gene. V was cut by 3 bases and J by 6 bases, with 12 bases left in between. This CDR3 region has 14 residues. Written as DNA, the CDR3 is TGTGCCAGCAGCTTCGGGAACCCCCCCAATGAGCAGTTCTTC. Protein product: CASSFGNPPNEQFF.

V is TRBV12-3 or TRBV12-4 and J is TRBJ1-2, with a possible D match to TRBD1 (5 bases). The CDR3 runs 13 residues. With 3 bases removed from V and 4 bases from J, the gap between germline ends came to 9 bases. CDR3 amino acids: CASSLTDSYGYTF. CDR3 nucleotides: TGTGCCAGCAGTTTGACAGACAGCTATGGCTACACCTTC.

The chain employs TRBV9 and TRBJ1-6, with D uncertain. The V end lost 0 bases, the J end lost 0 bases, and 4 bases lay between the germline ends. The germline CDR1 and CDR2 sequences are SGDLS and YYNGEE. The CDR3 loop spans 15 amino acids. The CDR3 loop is CASSVAGSYNSPLHF. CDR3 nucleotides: TGTGCCAGCAGCGTAGCAGGCTCCTATAATTCACCCCTCCACTTT.

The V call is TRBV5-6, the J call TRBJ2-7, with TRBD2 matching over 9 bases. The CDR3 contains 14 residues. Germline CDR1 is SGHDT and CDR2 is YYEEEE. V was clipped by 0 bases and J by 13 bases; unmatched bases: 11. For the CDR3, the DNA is TGTGCCAGCAGCTTGGTTGACCAGCGGGGGGCCCTTTACGTC. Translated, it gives CASSLVDQRGALYV.

The CDR3 coding sequence is TGTGCCAGCAGTGAGGGGGGGCGCAAAGAGACCCAGTACTTC. Protein: CASSEGGRKETQYF. The V and J genes are TRBV25-1 and TRBJ2-5; D is possibly TRBD2 (7 bases). Trimming left V 3 bases short and J 3 bases short, with 11 bases between. Germline V gene data show CDR1 as MGHDK and CDR2 as SYGVNS. This CDR3 spans 14 amino acids. The full variable domain, with the rest looked up from reference TRBV25-1 and TRBJ2-5, is EADIYQTPRYLVIGTGKKITLECSQTMGHDKMYWYQQDPGMELHLIHYSYGVNSTEKGDLSSESTVSRIRTEHFPLTLESARPSHTSQYLCASSEGGRKETQYFGPGTRLLVL.

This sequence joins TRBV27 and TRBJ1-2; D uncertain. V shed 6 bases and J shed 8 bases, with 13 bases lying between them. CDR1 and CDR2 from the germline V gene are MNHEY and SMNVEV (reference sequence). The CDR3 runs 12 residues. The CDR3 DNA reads TGTGCCAGCAGCCGATCCTGGCACGGCTACACCTTC. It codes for CASSRSWHGYTF.

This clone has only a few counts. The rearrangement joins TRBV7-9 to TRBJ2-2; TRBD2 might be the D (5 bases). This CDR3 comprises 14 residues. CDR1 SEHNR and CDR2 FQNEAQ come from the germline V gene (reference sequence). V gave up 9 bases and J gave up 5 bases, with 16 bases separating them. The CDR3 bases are TGTGCCAGGCCCTACTCCTCGGGGACCGGGGAGCTGTTTTTT. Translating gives CARPYSSGTGELFF.

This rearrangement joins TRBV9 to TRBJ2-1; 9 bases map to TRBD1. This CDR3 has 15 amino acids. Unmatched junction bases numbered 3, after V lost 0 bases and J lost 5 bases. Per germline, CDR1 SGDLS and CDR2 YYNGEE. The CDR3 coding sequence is TGTGCCAGCAGCGTAGGGGGGACAGGGAACAATGAGCAGTTCTTC. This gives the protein CASSVGGTGNNEQFF. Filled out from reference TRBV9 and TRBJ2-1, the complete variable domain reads DSGVTQTPKHLITATGQRVTLRCSPRSGDLSVYWYQQSLDQGLQFLIQYYNGEERAKGNILERFSAQQFPDLHSELNLSSLELGDSALYFCASSVGGTGNNEQFFGPGTRLTVL.

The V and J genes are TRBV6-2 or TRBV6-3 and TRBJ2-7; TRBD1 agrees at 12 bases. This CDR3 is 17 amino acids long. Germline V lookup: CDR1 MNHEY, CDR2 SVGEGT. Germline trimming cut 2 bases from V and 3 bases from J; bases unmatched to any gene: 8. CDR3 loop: CASSYRDRGLSGYEQYF. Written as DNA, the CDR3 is TGTGCCAGCAGTTACCGGGACAGGGGGCTGTCGGGCTACGAGCAGTACTTC.

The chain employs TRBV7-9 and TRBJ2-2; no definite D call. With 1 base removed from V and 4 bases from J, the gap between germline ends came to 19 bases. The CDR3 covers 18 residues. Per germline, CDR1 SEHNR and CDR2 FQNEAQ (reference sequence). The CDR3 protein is CASSLVALLVLSTGELFF. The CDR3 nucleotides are TGTGCCAGCAGCTTAGTAGCCCTGCTAGTGTTGAGCACCGGGGAGCTGTTTTTT.

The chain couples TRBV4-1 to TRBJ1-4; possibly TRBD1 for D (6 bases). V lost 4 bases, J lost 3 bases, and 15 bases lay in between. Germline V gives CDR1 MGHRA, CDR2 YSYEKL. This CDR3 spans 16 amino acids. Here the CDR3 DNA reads TGCGCCAGCAGCCCTAATCAGGGGACGGCTAATGAAAAACTGTTTTTT. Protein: CASSPNQGTANEKLFF.

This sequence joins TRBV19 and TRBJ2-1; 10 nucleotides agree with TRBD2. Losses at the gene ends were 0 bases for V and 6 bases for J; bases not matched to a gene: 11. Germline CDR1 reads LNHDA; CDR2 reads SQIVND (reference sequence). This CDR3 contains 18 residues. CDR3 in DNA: TGTGCCAGTAGTATAGATCCCCCCAGGCTAGCGGGGGTCAATGAGCAGTTCTTC. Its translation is CASSIDPPRLAGVNEQFF.

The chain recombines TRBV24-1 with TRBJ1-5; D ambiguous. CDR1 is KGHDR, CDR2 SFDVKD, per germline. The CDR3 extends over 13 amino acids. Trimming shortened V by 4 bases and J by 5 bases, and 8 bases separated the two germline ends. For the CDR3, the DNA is TGTGCCACCAGTGACCAGGATTATCAGCCCCAGCATTTT. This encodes CATSDQDYQPQHF.

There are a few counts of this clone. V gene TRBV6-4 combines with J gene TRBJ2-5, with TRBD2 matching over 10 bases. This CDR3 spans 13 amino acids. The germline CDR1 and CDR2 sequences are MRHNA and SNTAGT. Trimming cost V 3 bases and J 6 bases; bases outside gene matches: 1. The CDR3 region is CASSDSGGKTQYF. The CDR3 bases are TGTGCCAGCAGTGATAGCGGGGGGAAGACCCAGTACTTC.

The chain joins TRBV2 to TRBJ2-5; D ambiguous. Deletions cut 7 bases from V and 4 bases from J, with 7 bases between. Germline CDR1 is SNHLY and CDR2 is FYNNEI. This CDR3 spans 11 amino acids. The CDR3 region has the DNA TGTGCCAGCACGAGCCGAGAGACCCAGTACTTC. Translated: CASTSRETQYF.

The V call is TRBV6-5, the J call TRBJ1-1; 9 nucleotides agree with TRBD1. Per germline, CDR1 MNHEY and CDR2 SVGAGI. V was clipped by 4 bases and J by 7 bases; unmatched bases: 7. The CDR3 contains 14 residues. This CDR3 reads CASSSLQGAIEAFF. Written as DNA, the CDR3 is TGTGCCAGCAGTTCGCTACAGGGGGCGATTGAAGCTTTCTTT.

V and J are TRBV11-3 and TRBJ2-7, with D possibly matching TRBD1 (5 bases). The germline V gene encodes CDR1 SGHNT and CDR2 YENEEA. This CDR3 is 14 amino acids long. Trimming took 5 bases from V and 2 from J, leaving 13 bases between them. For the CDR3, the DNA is TGTGCCAGCAGCCTCGCCTGGGGCCCCTACGAGCAGTACTTC. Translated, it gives CASSLAWGPYEQYF. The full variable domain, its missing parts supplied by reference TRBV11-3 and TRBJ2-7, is EAGVVQSPRYKIIEKKQPVAFWCNPISGHNTLYWYLQNLGQGPELLIRYENEEAVDDSQLPKDRFSAERLKGVDSTLKIQPAELGDSAVYLCASSLAWGPYEQYFGPGTRLTVT.

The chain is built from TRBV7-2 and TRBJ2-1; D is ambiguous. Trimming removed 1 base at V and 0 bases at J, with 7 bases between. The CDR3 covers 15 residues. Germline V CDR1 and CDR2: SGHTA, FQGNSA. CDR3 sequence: CASSLGLGSYNEQFF. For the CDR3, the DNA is TGTGCCAGCAGCTTAGGCCTAGGCTCCTACAATGAGCAGTTCTTC.

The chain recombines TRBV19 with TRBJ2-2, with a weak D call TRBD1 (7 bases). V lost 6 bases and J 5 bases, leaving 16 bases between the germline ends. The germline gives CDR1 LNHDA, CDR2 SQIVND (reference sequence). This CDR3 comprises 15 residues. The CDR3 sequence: CASSRGTSGTGELFF. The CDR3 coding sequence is TGTGCCAGTAGCAGGGGGACCAGCGGGACCGGGGAGCTGTTTTTT.

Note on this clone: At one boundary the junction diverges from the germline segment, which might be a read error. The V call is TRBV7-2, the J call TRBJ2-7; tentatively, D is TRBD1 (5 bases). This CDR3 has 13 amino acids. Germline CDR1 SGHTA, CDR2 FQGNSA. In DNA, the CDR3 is TGTGCCAGCAGCTTAGAGGCAGGGTTTTACCACCACTTT. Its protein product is CASSLEAGFYHHF.

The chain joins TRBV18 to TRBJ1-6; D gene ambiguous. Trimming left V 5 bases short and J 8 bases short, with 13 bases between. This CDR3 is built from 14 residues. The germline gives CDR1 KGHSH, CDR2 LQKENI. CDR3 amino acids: CASSIGGKDSPLHF. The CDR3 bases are TGTGCCAGCTCAATAGGCGGAAAAGATTCACCCCTCCACTTT.

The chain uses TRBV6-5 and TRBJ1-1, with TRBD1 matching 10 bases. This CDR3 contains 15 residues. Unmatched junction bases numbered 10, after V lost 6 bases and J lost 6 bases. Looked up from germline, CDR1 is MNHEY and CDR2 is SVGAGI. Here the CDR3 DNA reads TGTGCCAGCAGCGAGCCGGGACAGGGGTCCCCTGAAGCTTTCTTT. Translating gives CASSEPGQGSPEAFF.

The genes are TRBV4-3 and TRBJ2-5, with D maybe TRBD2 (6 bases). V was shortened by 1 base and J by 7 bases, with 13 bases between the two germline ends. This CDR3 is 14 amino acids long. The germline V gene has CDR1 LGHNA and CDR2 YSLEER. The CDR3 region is CASSQVLRGGTQYF. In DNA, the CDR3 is TGCGCCAGCAGCCAAGTTCTACGGGGAGGGACCCAGTACTTC.

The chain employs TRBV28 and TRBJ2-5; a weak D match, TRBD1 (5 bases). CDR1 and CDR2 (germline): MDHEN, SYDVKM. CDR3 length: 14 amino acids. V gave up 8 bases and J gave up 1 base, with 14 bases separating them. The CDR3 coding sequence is TGTGCCAGCCGTGCGTTAGGGGCCCAAGAGACCCAGTACTTC. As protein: CASRALGAQETQYF.